This T cell receptor beta chain was identified during a study of PD-1 blockade in mismatch repair-deficient tumors. Study overall: All were previously treated, progressing patients with about a dozen mismatch repair-deficient cancer types.

Every patient had mismatch repair deficiency by PCR or immunohistochemistry. The V gene end was trimmed by 0 bases and the J gene end by 5 bases; junction bases not matched to a gene: 4. Germline loops: CDR1 SGHRS, CDR2 YFSETQ. This CDR3 spans 15 amino acids. Only in-frame clones appear in the TCRdb table, and some are missing; sequencing was by immunoSEQ multiplex PCR. The profile shows 35,000 to 40,000 clones, roughly 80% of them singletons. This TCR came from an adult with mismatch repair-deficient cancer. The input for sequencing was peripheral blood, taken 4 weeks after starting pembrolizumab. The chain uses TRBV5-1 and TRBJ2-5, with TRBD1 identical over 10 bases. The DNA for the CDR3 is TGCGCCAGCAGCTTGGGACCGGGACAGGGGGAGACCCAGTACTTC. Amino acid sequence: CASSLGPGQGETQYF.